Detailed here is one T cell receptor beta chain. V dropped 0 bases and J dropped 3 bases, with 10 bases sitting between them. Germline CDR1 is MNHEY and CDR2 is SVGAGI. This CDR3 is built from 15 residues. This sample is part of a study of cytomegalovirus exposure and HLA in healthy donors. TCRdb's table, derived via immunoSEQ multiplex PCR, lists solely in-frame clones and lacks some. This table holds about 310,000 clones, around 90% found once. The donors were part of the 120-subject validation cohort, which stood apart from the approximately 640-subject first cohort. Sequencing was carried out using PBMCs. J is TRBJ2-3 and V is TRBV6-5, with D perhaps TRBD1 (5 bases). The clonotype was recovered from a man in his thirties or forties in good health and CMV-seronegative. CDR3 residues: CASSYSTGATDTQYF. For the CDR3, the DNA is TGTGCCAGCAGTTACTCGACTGGGGCAACAGATACGCAGTATTTT.